The rows below give T cell receptor beta chains drawn from one sample of a study of T cells in localized non-small cell lung cancer. Profiling relied on immunoSEQ multiplex PCR, and the TCRdb table lists in-frame clones only, not all of them. The sample yields tens of thousands of clones, less than 90% seen once. Sequenced here: peripheral blood, sampled before any cancer treatment. These receptor sequences come from a male donor at least 60 years old with stage III squamous cell lung carcinoma. Each CDR3 is given with its conserved first and last residue. A D gene is named only where the DNA matches it firmly. Not every row has a clone size; where given, it reads once, few, many or a size class.

>TRBV5-6|few|TRBJ2-2|-
TGTGCCAGCACCAAGGGAAGGCGGCAGAACACCGGGGAGCTGTTTTTT
CASTKGRRQNTGELFF
>TRBV29-1|-|TRBJ2-3|-
TGCAGCTATAGGGAGATCACCACACATAGGGCAGATACGCAGTATTTT
CSYREITTHRADTQYF
>TRBV15|-|TRBJ1-2|TRBD1
TGTGCCACCAGCAGAGGGCAGGGGGTTAACTATGGCTACACCTTC
CATSRGQGVNYGYTF
>TRBV5-1|once|TRBJ2-3|TRBD2
TGCGCCAGCAACTTAGCGGGGGGCACAGATACGCAGTATTTT
CASNLAGGTDTQYF
>TRBV7-7|-|TRBJ1-5|-
TGTGCCAGCAGCTTAGCCGACGGGCAGCCCCAGCATTTT
CASSLADGQPQHF
>TRBV13|once|TRBJ2-7|TRBD1
TGTGCCAGCAGCTTATGGACAGGGGCTATCTACGAGCAGTACTTC
CASSLWTGAIYEQYF
>TRBV11-3|-|TRBJ2-3|-
TGTGCCAGCAGCTTAGGGGGGCAGAAAACAGATACGCAGTATTTT
CASSLGGQKTDTQYF
>TRBV5-8|-|TRBJ1-5|-
TGTGCCAGCAGCCCTGACCGGGACTCCTTCAATCAGCCCCAGCATTTT
CASSPDRDSFNQPQHF
>TRBV6-5|once|TRBJ2-5|-
TGTGCCAGCACCGGAAAAGAGACCCAGTACTTC
CASTGKETQYF
>TRBV6-1|-|TRBJ1-6|TRBD1
TGTGCCAGCAGTGAAGGGGGACAGGGCAATTCACCCCTCCACTTT
CASSEGGQGNSPLHF
>TRBV5-5|-|TRBJ1-1|TRBD1
TGTGCCAGCAGTTTTTCGACAGGGCGCGAAGCTTTCTTT
CASSFSTGREAFF
>TRBV28|-|TRBJ1-4|TRBD1
TGTGCCAGCAGTTCCGGGACAGGGGAACTGTTTTTT
CASSSGTGELFF
>TRBV19|once|TRBJ1-2|-
TGTGCCAGTAGGAAAGGCCAGTCTAACTATGGCTACACCTTC
CASRKGQSNYGYTF
>TRBV5-8|-|TRBJ2-7|-
TGTGCCAGCAGCTTGGAAGGGAGGCTATACGAGCAGTACTTC
CASSLEGRLYEQYF
>TRBV28|-|TRBJ1-5|-
TGTGCCAGCCAGGGGCCGGCCCATCAGCCCCAGCATTTT
CASQGPAHQPQHF
>TRBV6-1|-|TRBJ1-1|-
TGTGCCAGCAGAGAGCTAATAGAGGCCACTGAAGCTTTCTTT
CASRELIEATEAFF
>TRBV7-2|-|TRBJ2-7|-
TGTGCCAGCAGCTTAGCGGGGGCGAACTCCTACGAGCAGTACTTC
CASSLAGANSYEQYF
>TRBV19|once|TRBJ1-3|-
TGTGCCAGTAGTACCGGGGCGCCTGGAAACACCATATATTTT
CASSTGAPGNTIYF
>TRBV6-6|-|TRBJ2-5|TRBD1
TGTGCCAGCAGTTACTACAGGGGAGAGACCCAGTACTTC
CASSYYRGETQYF
>TRBV5-1|once|TRBJ2-4|-
TGCGCCAGCAGCCCGGAAACAGGTACAGCCAAAAACATTCAGTACTTC
CASSPETGTAKNIQYF
>TRBV6-1|-|TRBJ1-5|TRBD1
TGTGCCGGGGGCCGGGACAGGGGGAGTCAGCCCCAGCATTTT
CAGGRDRGSQPQHF
>TRBV19|-|TRBJ1-5|TRBD1
TGTGCCAGTAGCCCCCAGGGACAGGGCAATCAGCCCCAGCATTTT
CASSPQGQGNQPQHF
>TRBV4-3|-|TRBJ2-2|TRBD1
TGCGCCAGCAGCCCACGGACAGGGGGTACCGGGGAGCTGTTTTTT
CASSPRTGGTGELFF
>TRBV2|once|TRBJ2-3|-
TGTGCCAGCAGTCTATCGCAGGGTGGGACGCAGTATTTT
CASSLSQGGTQYF